This T cell receptor (beta chain) was sequenced during a study of blood T cell repertoires in COVID-19. Losses at the gene ends were 3 bases for V and 4 bases for J; bases not matched to a gene: 14. This CDR3 has 17 residues. The germline CDR1 and CDR2 sequences are SGDLS and YYNGEE. Self-reported history from a screening survey and questionnaire set each donor's cohort. Sequencing was performed with immunoSEQ multiplex PCR; in TCRdb, only in-frame clones are kept and a portion is missing. The sample yields some 200,000 clones, approximately 90% seen once. This rearrangement joins TRBV9 to TRBJ2-3, with 7 nucleotides matching TRBD2. The source material was PBMCs or T cells enriched from blood (not recorded which). This receptor was taken from a woman under 40 who had recovered from COVID-19. Here the CDR3 DNA reads TGTGCCAGCAGCGAGCAGGGAGGTCGGGAGGTCCCAGATACGCAGTATTTT. Translating it yields CASSEQGGREVPDTQYF. Full variable domain (remainder filled in from reference TRBV9 and TRBJ2-3): DSGVTQTPKHLITATGQRVTLRCSPRSGDLSVYWYQQSLDQGLQFLIQYYNGEERAKGNILERFSAQQFPDLHSELNLSSLELGDSALYFCASSEQGGREVPDTQYFGPGTRLTVL.